What follows are 14 T cell receptor beta chains derived from one specimen sequenced in a study of blood T cell repertoires in COVID-19. Method: immunoSEQ multiplex PCR; TCRdb's copy keeps in-frame clones and lacks some. Of 190,000 or so clones in the sample, around nine tenths were seen once. The material sequenced was peripheral blood. These receptors all come from a man in his forties or fifties with active or convalescent COVID-19.

The rearrangement uses TRBV28 and TRBJ2-1, with TRBD2 as a possible D gene (6 bases). Germline assignment: CDR1 MDHEN and CDR2 SYDVKM. With 7 bases removed from V and 8 bases from J, the gap between germline ends came to 12 bases. This CDR3 spans 12 amino acids. CDR3 residues: CASNPTGDEQFF. In nucleotides, the CDR3 is TGTGCCAGCAACCCGACGGGGGATGAGCAGTTCTTC. The full variable domain, its missing parts supplied by reference TRBV28 and TRBJ2-1, is DVKVTQSSRYLVKRTGEKVFLECVQDMDHENMFWYRQDPGLGLRLIYFSYDVKMKEKGDIPEGYSVSREKKERFSLILESASTNQTSMYLCASNPTGDEQFFGPGTRLTVL.

This chain connects TRBV28 to TRBJ2-1; 9 bases fit TRBD1. The V and J ends lost 6 bases and 5 bases, in that order; junction bases with no gene match: 11. Per germline, CDR1 MDHEN and CDR2 SYDVKM. The length of the CDR3 is 16 residues. CDR3 coding DNA: TGTGCCAGCAGCCCCTTCTCGGGACAGGGTGACAATGAGCAGTTCTTC. This encodes CASSPFSGQGDNEQFF.

This clone was seen more than once but under ten times. The rearrangement uses TRBV28 and TRBJ2-7; TRBD1 agrees at 8 bases. Germline trimming cut 8 bases from V and 2 bases from J; bases unmatched to any gene: 8. The germline gives CDR1 MDHEN, CDR2 SYDVKM. The CDR3 is 14 amino acids. CDR3 sequence: CASGGQGGTYEQYF. The CDR3 DNA sequence: TGTGCCAGCGGTGGACAGGGCGGCACCTACGAGCAGTACTTC.

The rearrangement uses TRBV11-2 and TRBJ2-3, with a tentative D call TRBD2 (5 bases). Looked up from germline, CDR1 is SGHAT and CDR2 is FQNNGV. V was trimmed by 5 bases and J by 2 bases, leaving 17 bases between them. The CDR3 runs to 16 residues. DNA for the CDR3: TGTGCCAGCAGCCCCAACCCACGGGGAAACACAGATACGCAGTATTTT. Translation: CASSPNPRGNTDTQYF.

Written as DNA, the CDR3 is TGTGCCAGCAAGTGGGGCCCGTCTGGCTACACCTTC. Translating it yields CASKWGPSGYTF. The chain couples TRBV12-3 or TRBV12-4 to TRBJ1-2; perhaps TRBD1 as D (5 bases). The CDR3 has 12 residues. V was shortened by 7 bases and J by 7 bases, with 13 bases between the two germline ends.

The V and J genes are TRBV7-3 and TRBJ2-1; 10 bases fit TRBD1. This CDR3 contains 16 residues. Per the germline V gene, CDR1 is SGHTA and CDR2 is FQGTGA. The V segment lost 4 bases and the J segment 1 base; nucleotides outside the gene matches: 4. DNA of the CDR3: TGTGCCAGCAGCTCCAGACAGGGGGCTTCCTACAATGAGCAGTTCTTC. It is translated as CASSSRQGASYNEQFF.

The chain employs TRBV19 and TRBJ1-6; 7 bases agree with TRBD1. Per germline, CDR1 LNHDA and CDR2 SQIVND (reference sequence). Losses at the gene ends were 6 bases for V and 7 bases for J; bases not matched to a gene: 6. This CDR3 contains 14 residues. CDR3 nucleotide sequence: TGTGCCAGTAGCCGGGACAGATCAAATTCACCCCTCCACTTT. Its translation is CASSRDRSNSPLHF.

The V call is TRBV7-2, the J call TRBJ2-7; 7 positions agree with TRBD1. The CDR3 loop spans 13 amino acids. J was trimmed by 3 bases and V by 4 bases; bases with no gene match: 3. Germline V gene data show CDR1 as SGHTA and CDR2 as FQGNSA. CDR3 protein: CASSWGTVYEQYF. CDR3 sequence (DNA): TGTGCCAGCAGCTGGGGGACAGTCTACGAGCAGTACTTC. Looking up the rest from reference TRBV7-2 and TRBJ2-7 gives the full variable domain: GAGVSQSPSNKVTEKGKDVELRCDPISGHTALYWYRQSLGQGLEFLIYFQGNSAPDKSGLPSDRFSAERTGGSVSTLTIQRTQQEDSAVYLCASSWGTVYEQYFGPGTRLTVT.

The chain has TRBV5-7 and TRBJ1-5, with 9 bases matching TRBD1. TRBV5-7 is flagged as an ORF with uncertain function. The length of the CDR3 is 18 residues. Trimming removed 0 bases from V and 6 bases from J; junction bases left unmatched: 13. The CDR3 loop is CASSLGQGVKGRGQPQHF. CDR3 coding DNA: TGTGCCAGCAGCTTGGGACAGGGGGTCAAAGGCCGGGGTCAGCCCCAGCATTTT.

The rearrangement joins TRBV7-3 to TRBJ2-1; 9 positions agree with TRBD2. CDR3 length equals 16 residues. V lost 0 bases and J lost 6; bases outside the gene matches: 6. Germline loops: CDR1 SGHTA, CDR2 FQGTGA. The CDR3 sequence: CASSLTSGGGANEQFF. For the CDR3, the DNA is TGTGCCAGCAGCTTAACCTCCGGCGGGGGGGCCAATGAGCAGTTCTTC.

This clone was recorded a few times. The rearrangement joins TRBV24-1 to TRBJ1-1; no firm D call. Trimming left V 5 bases short and J 4 bases short, with 10 bases between. Germline lookup yields CDR1 KGHDR and CDR2 SFDVKD. The CDR3 is 13 amino acids. The CDR3 protein is CATSARGGTEAFF. Here the CDR3 DNA reads TGTGCCACCAGTGCTCGGGGAGGCACTGAAGCTTTCTTT.

This clone was seen a few times. The chain is built from TRBV4-3 and TRBJ1-1; D is undetermined. V was clipped by 6 bases and J by 0 bases, with 11 bases between them. This CDR3 comprises 14 residues. CDR1 and CDR2 (germline): LGHNA, YSLEER. As DNA, the CDR3 is TGCGCCAGCAGTCCCGGAGTCATGAACACTGAAGCTTTCTTT. This translates into CASSPGVMNTEAFF.

J is TRBJ2-1 and V is TRBV27, with 10 positions matching TRBD2. V lost 4 bases, J lost 2 bases, and 8 bases stayed unmatched. Germline V gives CDR1 MNHEY, CDR2 SMNVEV (reference sequence). The CDR3 contains 17 residues. This CDR3 reads CASSSWTSGGTYNEQFF. Written as DNA, the CDR3 is TGTGCCAGCAGTTCCTGGACTAGCGGAGGGACCTACAATGAGCAGTTCTTC.

This clone was recorded once. The V and J genes are TRBV7-5 and TRBJ1-4; the table's D gene call, TRBD1, was not cross checked with the DNA. TRBV7-5 counts as a pseudogene. The CDR3 spans 14 residues. CDR3 DNA: TGTGTCAGAAGCGCCAGGGGAGCTAATGAAAAACTGTTTTTT. This translates into CVRSARGANEKLFF.